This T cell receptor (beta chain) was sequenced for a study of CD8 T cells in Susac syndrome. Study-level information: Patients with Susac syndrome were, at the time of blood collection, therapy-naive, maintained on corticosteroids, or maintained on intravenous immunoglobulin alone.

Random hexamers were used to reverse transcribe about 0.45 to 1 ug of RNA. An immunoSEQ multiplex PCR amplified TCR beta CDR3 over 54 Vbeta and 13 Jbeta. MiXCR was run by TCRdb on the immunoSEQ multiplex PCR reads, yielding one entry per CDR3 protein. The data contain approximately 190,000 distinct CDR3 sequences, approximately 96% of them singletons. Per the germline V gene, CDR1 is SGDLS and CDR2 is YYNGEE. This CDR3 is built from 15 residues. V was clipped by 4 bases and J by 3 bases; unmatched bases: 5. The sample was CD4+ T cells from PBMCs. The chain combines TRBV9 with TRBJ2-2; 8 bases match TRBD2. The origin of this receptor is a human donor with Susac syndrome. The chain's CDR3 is CASSPRGGHTGELFF. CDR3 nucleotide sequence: TGTGCCAGCAGCCCCCGCGGGGGGCACACCGGGGAGCTGTTTTTT.